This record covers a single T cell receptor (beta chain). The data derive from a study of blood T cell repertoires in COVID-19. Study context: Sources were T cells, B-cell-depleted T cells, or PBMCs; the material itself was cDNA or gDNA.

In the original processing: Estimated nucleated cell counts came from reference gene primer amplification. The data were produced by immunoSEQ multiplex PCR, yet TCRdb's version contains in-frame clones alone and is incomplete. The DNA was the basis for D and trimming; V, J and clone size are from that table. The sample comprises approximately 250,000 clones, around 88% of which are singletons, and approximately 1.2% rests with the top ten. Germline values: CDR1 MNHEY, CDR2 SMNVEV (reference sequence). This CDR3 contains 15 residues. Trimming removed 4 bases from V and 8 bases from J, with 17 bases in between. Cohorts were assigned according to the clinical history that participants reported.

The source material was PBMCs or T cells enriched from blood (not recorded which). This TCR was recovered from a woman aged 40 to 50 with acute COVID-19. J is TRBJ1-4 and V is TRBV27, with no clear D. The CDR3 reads CASSSFGEGEEKLFF. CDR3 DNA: TGTGCCAGCAGTTCCTTTGGGGAGGGAGAGGAAAAACTGTTTTTT.